The entry that follows covers one T cell receptor (beta chain) sequence. The sample originates from a study of blood T cell repertoires in COVID-19. Background on the study: Sites in the United States, Italy and Spain provided acute and convalescent COVID-19 samples. From T cells, B-cell-depleted T cells, or PBMCs came the material, which was cDNA or gDNA.

The CDR3 length is 14 residues. Germline loops: CDR1 GTSNPN, CDR2 SVGIG (reference sequence). Between the trimmed V and J ends, which lost 0 bases and 8 bases, there was a span of 16 bases. Methods used by the authors: Researchers report that nucleated cell counts were estimated from reference gene primer amplification. Sequencing was performed with immunoSEQ multiplex PCR; in TCRdb, only in-frame clones are kept and a portion is missing. V, J and clone size reflect that table, while D and trimming were determined from the DNA. The sample holds 100,000 or so clones, approximately 85% seen once. J is TRBJ1-1 and V is TRBV30; D is possibly TRBD1 (5 bases). The sample consisted of peripheral blood. The sequence was collected from a man between 60 and 75 years old with acute or convalescent COVID-19. The CDR3 DNA sequence: TGTGCCTGGAGTGTTGCTGCCAGGGCAGCAGAAGCTTTCTTT. Its protein is CAWSVAARAAEAFF.